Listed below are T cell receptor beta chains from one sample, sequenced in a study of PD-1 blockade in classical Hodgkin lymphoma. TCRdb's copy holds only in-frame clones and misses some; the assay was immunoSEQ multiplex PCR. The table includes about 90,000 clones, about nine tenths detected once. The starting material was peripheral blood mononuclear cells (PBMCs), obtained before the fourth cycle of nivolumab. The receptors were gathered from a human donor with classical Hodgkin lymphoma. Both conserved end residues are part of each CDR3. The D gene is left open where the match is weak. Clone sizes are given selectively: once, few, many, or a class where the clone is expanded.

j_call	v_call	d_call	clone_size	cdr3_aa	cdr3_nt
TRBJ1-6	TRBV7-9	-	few	CASSLSNSPLHF	TGTGCCAGCAGCTTGTCTAATTCACCCCTCCACTTT
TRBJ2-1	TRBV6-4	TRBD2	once	CASSYTGGPYNEQFF	TGTGCCAGCAGTTACACGGGGGGGCCCTACAATGAGCAGTTCTTC
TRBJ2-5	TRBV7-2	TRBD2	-	CASSRSLAGGQETQYF	TGTGCCAGCAGCCGATCTCTAGCGGGGGGCCAAGAGACCCAGTACTTC
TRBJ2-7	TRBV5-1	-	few	CASSLAPTSQGDEQYF	TGCGCCAGCAGCTTGGCCCCAACTAGTCAGGGCGACGAGCAGTACTTC
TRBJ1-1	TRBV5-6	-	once	CASSSISTTEAFF	TGTGCCAGCAGCTCAATATCGACAACTGAAGCTTTCTTT
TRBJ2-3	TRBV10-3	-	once	CAITEGGRSTDTQYF	TGTGCCATCACAGAGGGGGGCCGAAGCACAGATACGCAGTATTTT
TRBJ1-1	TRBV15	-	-	CATSGRENTEAFF	TGTGCCACCAGTGGCCGGGAGAACACTGAAGCTTTCTTT
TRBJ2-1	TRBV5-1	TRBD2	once	CASSLVSGGTYNEQFF	TGCGCCAGCAGCTTGGTGTCGGGGGGGACCTACAATGAGCAGTTCTTC
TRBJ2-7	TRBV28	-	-	CASRAVGEQYF	TGTGCCAGCAGAGCCGTGGGGGAGCAGTACTTC
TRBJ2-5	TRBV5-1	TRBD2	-	CASSQDPGASGEETQYF	TGCGCCAGCAGCCAGGACCCGGGGGCTAGCGGGGAAGAGACCCAGTACTTC
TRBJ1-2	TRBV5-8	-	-	CASNPPLDGGNGYTF	TGTGCCAGCAACCCGCCCCTCGACGGGGGGAATGGCTACACCTTC
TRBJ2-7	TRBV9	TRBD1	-	CASSAGGLNFYEQYF	TGTGCCAGCAGCGCAGGGGGCTTAAACTTCTACGAGCAGTACTTC
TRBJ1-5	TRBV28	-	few	CASSRGWPQHF	TGTGCCAGCAGTCGGGGCTGGCCCCAGCATTTT
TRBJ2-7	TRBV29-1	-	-	CSVDIGTGHTYEQYF	TGCAGCGTTGATATCGGTACCGGTCATACCTACGAGCAGTACTTC
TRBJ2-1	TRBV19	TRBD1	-	CASSIGGTAYNEQFF	TGTGCCAGTAGTATAGGGGGGACAGCCTACAATGAGCAGTTCTTC
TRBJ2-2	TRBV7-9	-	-	CASSSRDATGELFF	TGTGCCAGCAGCTCCAGGGACGCCACCGGGGAGCTGTTTTTT
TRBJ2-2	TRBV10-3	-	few	CAISEYTGLGGELFF	TGTGCCATCAGTGAATACACAGGGTTGGGGGGGGAGCTGTTTTTT
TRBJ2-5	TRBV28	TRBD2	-	CASSSLSGGAGETQYF	TGTGCCAGCAGTTCCCTCAGCGGGGGGGCAGGGGAGACCCAGTACTTC
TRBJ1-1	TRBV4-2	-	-	CASSQMRKGGTEAFF	TGTGCCAGCAGCCAAATGCGAAAAGGGGGTACTGAAGCTTTCTTT
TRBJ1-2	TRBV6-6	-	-	CASGRGTDYGYTF	TGTGCCAGCGGCAGGGGCACCGATTATGGCTACACCTTC
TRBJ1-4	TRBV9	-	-	CASSQAEVLFF	TGTGCCAGCAGCCAAGCTGAAGTTTTGTTTTTT
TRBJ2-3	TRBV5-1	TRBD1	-	CASSPDRGPLTDTQYF	TGCGCCAGCAGCCCGGACAGGGGACCCCTCACAGATACGCAGTATTTT
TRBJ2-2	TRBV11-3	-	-	CASSSQTAWYTGELFF	TGTGCCAGCAGCTCCCAGACAGCTTGGTACACCGGGGAGCTGTTTTTT
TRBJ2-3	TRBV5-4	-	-	CASSSGTDTQYF	TGTGCCAGCAGCTCAGGCACAGATACGCAGTATTTT
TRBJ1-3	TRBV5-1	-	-	CASSLIGSGNTIYF	TGCGCCAGCAGCTTGATAGGGTCTGGAAACACCATATATTTT
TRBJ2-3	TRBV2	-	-	CVRQVEDTQYF	TGTGTCCGCCAGGTTGAAGATACGCAGTATTTT
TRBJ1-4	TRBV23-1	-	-	CASSHSGANEKLFF	TGCGCCAGCAGTCATTCAGGGGCTAATGAAAAACTGTTTTTT
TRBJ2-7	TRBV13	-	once	CASSLVGGGYEQYF	TGTGCCAGCAGCTTGGTGGGAGGGGGCTACGAGCAGTACTTC
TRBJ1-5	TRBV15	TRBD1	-	CATSRAMTGGGGNQPQHF	TGTGCCACCAGCAGAGCCATGACAGGGGGGGGTGGCAATCAGCCCCAGCATTTT
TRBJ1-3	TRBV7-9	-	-	CASSLSLGNTIYF	TGTGCCAGCAGCTTAAGTCTGGGAAACACCATATATTTT
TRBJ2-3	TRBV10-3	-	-	CAISELGAYTDTQYF	TGTGCCATCAGTGAACTCGGGGCCTACACAGATACGCAGTATTTT
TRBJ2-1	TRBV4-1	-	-	CASSPGDSPYNEQFF	TGCGCCAGCAGCCCGGGGGACAGCCCCTACAATGAGCAGTTCTTC
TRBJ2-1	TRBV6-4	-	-	CASSDSMAGVNNEQFF	TGTGCCAGCAGTGACTCGATGGCAGGGGTCAACAATGAGCAGTTCTTC
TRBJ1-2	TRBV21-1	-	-	CASSKGLSHYGYTF	TGTGCCAGCAGCAAAGGGCTCAGTCACTATGGCTACACCTTC
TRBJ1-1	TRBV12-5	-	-	CASGLGGLNTEAFF	TGTGCTAGTGGTTTAGGCGGACTGAACACTGAAGCTTTCTTT
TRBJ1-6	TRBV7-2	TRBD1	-	CASRLTGGGGNSPLHF	TGTGCCAGCAGACTTACAGGGGGCGGAGGTAATTCACCCCTCCACTTT
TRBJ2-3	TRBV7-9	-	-	CASSLESGDTQYF	TGTGCCAGCAGCTTAGAAAGTGGAGATACGCAGTATTTT
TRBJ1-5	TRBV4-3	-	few	CASSQDLTQAYQPQHF	TGCGCCAGCAGCCAAGATCTCACGCAGGCATATCAGCCCCAGCATTTT
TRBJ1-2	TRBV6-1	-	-	CASSERGWNYGYTF	TGTGCCAGCAGTGAGAGGGGGTGGAACTATGGCTACACCTTC
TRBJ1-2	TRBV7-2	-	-	CATLGRRGGYTF	TGTGCCACCTTGGGACGGCGGGGGGGCTACACCTTC
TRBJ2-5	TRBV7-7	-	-	CASSLALPETQYF	TGTGCCAGCAGCTTGGCACTCCCTGAGACCCAGTACTTC
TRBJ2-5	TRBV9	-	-	CASSGGPLAQETQYF	TGTGCCAGCAGCGGAGGCCCTCTAGCCCAAGAGACCCAGTACTTC
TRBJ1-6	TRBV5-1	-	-	CASSLDRDNSPLHF	TGCGCCAGCAGCTTGGACAGGGATAATTCACCCCTCCACTTT
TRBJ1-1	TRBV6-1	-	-	CASSAWAGRRNTEAFF	TGTGCCAGCAGTGCTTGGGCCGGGAGACGGAACACTGAAGCTTTCTTT
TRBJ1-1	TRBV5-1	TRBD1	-	CASKTTGDLAFF	TGCGCCAGCAAAACGACAGGGGACTTGGCTTTCTTT
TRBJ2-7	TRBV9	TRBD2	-	CASSEGTSGGYEQYF	TGTGCCAGCAGCGAGGGGACTAGCGGGGGCTACGAGCAGTACTTC
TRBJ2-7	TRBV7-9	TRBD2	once	CASSLFAGGSVYEQYF	TGTGCCAGCAGCTTATTTGCGGGGGGTTCGGTCTACGAGCAGTACTTC
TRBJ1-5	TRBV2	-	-	CASSERQLSNQPQHF	TGTGCCAGCAGTGAAAGACAGCTTAGCAATCAGCCCCAGCATTTT
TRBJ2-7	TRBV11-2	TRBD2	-	CASSSLAGRRYEQYF	TGTGCCAGCAGCTCTCTAGCGGGGCGCCGCTACGAGCAGTACTTC
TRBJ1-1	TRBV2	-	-	CASKWEGGRNTEAFF	TGTGCCAGCAAATGGGAGGGTGGCAGGAACACTGAAGCTTTCTTT
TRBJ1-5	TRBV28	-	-	CASSLTNSNQPQHF	TGTGCCAGCAGTTTGACAAATAGCAATCAGCCCCAGCATTTT
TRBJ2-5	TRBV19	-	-	CASSDQGPQYF	TGTGCCAGTAGTGACCAGGGACCCCAGTACTTC
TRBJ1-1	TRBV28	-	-	CASSPGNTEAFF	TGTGCCAGCAGCCCAGGGAACACTGAAGCTTTCTTT
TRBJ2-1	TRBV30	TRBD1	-	CASPRVNRGAGNEQFF	TGTGCCAGTCCTCGGGTTAACAGGGGGGCGGGGAATGAGCAGTTCTTC
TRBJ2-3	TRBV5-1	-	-	CASSLAPGDTQYF	TGCGCCAGCAGCTTGGCCCCGGGGGATACGCAGTATTTT
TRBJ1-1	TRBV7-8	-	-	CASSLGRLTEAFF	TGTGCCAGCAGCTTAGGCAGGCTCACTGAAGCTTTCTTT
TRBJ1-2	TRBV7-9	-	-	CASSLGTVDFYGYTF	TGTGCCAGCAGCTTAGGGACTGTGGACTTCTATGGCTACACCTTC
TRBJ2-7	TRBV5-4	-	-	CASSLDGGTYEQYF	TGTGCCAGCAGCTTGGACGGTGGGACCTACGAGCAGTACTTC
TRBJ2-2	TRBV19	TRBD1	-	CATSRGQGPTGELFF	TGTGCCACATCCCGGGGACAGGGACCTACCGGGGAGCTGTTTTTT
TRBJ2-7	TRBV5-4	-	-	CASSPLYTIPYEQYF	TGTGCCAGCAGCCCCCTCTACACCATTCCCTACGAGCAGTACTTC